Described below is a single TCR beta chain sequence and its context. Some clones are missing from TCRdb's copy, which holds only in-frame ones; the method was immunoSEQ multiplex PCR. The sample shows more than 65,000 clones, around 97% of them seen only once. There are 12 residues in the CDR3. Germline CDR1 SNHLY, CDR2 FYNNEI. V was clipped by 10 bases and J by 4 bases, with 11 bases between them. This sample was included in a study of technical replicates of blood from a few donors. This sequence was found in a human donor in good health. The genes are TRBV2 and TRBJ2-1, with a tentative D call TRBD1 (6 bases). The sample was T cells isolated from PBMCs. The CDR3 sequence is CANRQVYNEQFF. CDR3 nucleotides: TGTGCCAACAGACAGGTGTACAATGAGCAGTTCTTC.